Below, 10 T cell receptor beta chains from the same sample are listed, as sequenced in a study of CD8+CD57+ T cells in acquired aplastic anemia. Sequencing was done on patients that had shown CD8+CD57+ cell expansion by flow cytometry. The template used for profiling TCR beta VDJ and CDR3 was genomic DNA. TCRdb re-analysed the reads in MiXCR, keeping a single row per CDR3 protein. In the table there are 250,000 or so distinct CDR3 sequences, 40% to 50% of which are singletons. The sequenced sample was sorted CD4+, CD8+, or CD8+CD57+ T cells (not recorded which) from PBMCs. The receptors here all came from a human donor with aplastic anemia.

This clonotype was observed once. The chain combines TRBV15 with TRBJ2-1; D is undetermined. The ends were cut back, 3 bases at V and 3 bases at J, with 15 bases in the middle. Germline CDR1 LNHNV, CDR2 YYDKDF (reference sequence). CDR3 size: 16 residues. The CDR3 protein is CATSSPTRLYYNEQFF. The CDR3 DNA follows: TGTGCCACCAGCAGCCCGACCCGGCTATACTACAATGAGCAGTTCTTC. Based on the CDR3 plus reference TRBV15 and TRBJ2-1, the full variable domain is DAMVIQNPRYQVTQFGKPVTLSCSQTLNHNVMYWYQQKSSQAPKLLFHYYDKDFNNEADTPDNFQSRRPNTSFCFLDIRSPGLGDTAMYLCATSSPTRLYYNEQFFGPGTRLTVL.

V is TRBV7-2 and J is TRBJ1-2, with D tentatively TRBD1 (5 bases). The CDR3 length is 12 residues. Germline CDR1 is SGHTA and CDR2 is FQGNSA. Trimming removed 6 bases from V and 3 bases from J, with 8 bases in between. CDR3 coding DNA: TGTGCCAGCAGAAGGGGTGACTATGGCTACACCTTC. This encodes CASRRGDYGYTF.

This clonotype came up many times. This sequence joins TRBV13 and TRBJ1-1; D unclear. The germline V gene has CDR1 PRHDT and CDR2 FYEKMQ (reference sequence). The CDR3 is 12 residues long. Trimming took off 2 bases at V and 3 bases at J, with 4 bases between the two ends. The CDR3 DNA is TGTGCCAGCAGCTTACAGTACACTGAAGCTTTCTTT. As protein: CASSLQYTEAFF.

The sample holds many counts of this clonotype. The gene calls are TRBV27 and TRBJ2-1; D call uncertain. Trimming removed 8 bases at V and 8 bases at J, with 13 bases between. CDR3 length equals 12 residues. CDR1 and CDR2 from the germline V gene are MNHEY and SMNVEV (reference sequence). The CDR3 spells CASGLDAYEQFF. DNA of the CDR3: TGTGCCAGCGGGCTTGACGCGTATGAGCAGTTCTTC.

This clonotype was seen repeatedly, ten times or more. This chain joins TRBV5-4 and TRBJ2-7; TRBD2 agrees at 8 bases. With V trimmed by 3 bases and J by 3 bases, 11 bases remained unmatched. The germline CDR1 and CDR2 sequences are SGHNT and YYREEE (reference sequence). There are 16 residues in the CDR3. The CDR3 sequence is CASSSGREGFGYEQYF. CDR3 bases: TGTGCCAGCAGCTCCGGGAGGGAGGGATTCGGCTACGAGCAGTACTTC.

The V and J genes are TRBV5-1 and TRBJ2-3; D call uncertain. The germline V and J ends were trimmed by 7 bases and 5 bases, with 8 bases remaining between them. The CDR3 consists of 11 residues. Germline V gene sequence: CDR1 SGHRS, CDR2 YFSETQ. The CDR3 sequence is CASQLLDTQYF. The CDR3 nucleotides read TGCGCCAGCCAACTTCTAGATACGCAGTATTTT.

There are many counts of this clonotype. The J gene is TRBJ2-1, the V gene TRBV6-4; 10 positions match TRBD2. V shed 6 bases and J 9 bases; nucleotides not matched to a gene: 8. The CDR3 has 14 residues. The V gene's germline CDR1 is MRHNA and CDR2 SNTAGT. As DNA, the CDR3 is TGTGCCAGCAGCCCTAGCGGGAGCAGGAGTGAGCAGTTCTTC. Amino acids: CASSPSGSRSEQFF.

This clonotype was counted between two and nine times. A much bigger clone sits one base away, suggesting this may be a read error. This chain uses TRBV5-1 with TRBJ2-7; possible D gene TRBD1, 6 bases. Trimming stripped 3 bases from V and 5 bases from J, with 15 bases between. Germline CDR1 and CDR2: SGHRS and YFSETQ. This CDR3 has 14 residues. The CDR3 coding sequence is TGCGCCAGCAGCTCAGGGGCAGGGAGCAACGAGCAGTACTTC. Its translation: CASSSGAGSNEQYF.

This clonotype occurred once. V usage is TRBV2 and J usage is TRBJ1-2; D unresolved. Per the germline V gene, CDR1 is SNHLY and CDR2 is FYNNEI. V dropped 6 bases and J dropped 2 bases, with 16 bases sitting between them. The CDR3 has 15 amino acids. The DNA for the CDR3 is TGTGCCAGCAGCTTGGTAGGTTCAAGGAACTATGGCTACACCTTC. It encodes CASSLVGSRNYGYTF.

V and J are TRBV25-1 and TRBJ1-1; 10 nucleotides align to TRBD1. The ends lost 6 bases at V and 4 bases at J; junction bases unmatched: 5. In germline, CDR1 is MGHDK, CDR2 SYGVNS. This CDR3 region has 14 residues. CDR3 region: CASSGTGDGTEAFF. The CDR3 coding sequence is TGTGCCAGCAGCGGGACAGGGGACGGCACTGAAGCTTTCTTT.